Detailed here is one T cell receptor beta chain. The authors' processing: Reference gene primers were amplified, and this amplification served to estimate nucleated cell counts. Using immunoSEQ multiplex PCR, the repertoire was profiled, and TCRdb retains in-frame clones only, with some absent. V and J calls and clone size come straight from that table; D and trimming were deduced from the DNA. The profile shows 90,000 or so clones, 87% of them singletons. The data are from a study of blood T cell repertoires in COVID-19. Study-level background: The origin of the acute and convalescent COVID-19 samples was the United States, Italy and Spain. PBMCs, B-cell-depleted T cells, or T cells provided the cDNA or gDNA that made up the material.

The CDR3 is made up of 14 amino acids. Germline CDR1 reads SNHLY; CDR2 reads FYNNEI. With 4 bases removed from V and 3 bases from J, the gap between germline ends came to 12 bases. V and J are TRBV2 and TRBJ1-2; TRBD1 might be the D (5 bases). Sequencing used peripheral blood. This TCR derives from a woman aged 55-70 years with COVID-19, enrolled during active disease. The CDR3 here is CASSGRRGDYGYTF. The CDR3 bases are TGTGCCAGCAGTGGACGTCGGGGGGACTATGGCTACACCTTC.